Shown below are 20 T cell receptor beta chains from a single sample sequenced in a study of T cells after yellow fever vaccination. TCRdb itself ran the 5' RACE reads through MiXCR, one entry per CDR3 protein. This sample has 170,000 or so distinct CDR3 sequences, with roughly 6.4% found just once. Here the sequenced sample was CD4+ T cells sorted from PBMCs, taken on the day of the first yellow fever vaccination. These receptors all stem from a man aged 18 to 29 who received the YFV17D yellow fever vaccine.

The V call is TRBV28, the J call TRBJ2-7, with D possibly TRBD2 on 6 matching bases. The V end lost 5 bases, the J end lost 0 bases, and 11 bases lay between the germline ends. Germline V gene data show CDR1 as MDHEN and CDR2 as SYDVKM. This CDR3 is 14 amino acids long. The CDR3 sequence is CASSPRGNSYEQYV. The CDR3, as DNA: TGTGCCAGCAGTCCTCGGGGGAACTCCTACGAGCAGTACGTC.

The chain combines TRBV19 with TRBJ2-1, with D possibly TRBD1 on 5 matching bases. V dropped 3 bases and J dropped 11 bases, with 8 bases sitting between them. The V gene's germline CDR1 is LNHDA and CDR2 SQIVND (reference sequence). The CDR3 length is 11 residues. Here the CDR3 DNA reads TGTGCCAGTAGTATCAGGGTTAAGCAGTTCTTC. This encodes CASSIRVKQFF. The variable domain in full, completed from reference TRBV19 and TRBJ2-1, reads DGGITQSPKYLFRKEGQNVTLSCEQNLNHDAMYWYRQDPGQGLRLIYYSQIVNDFQKGDIAEGYSVSREKKESFPLTVTSAQKNPTAFYLCASSIRVKQFFGPGTRLTVL.

This clonotype was seen more than once but under ten times. Given a much more abundant clone one base away, this may be a read error. J is TRBJ1-1 and V is TRBV27, with D possibly matching TRBD1 (6 bases). Trimming took 6 bases from V and 9 from J, leaving 20 bases between them. Germline CDR1 is MNHEY and CDR2 is SMNVEV (reference sequence). This CDR3 has 14 amino acids. In DNA, the CDR3 is TGTGCCAGCAGCGCCGTGGTGGACAGTGGGAAAGCTTTCTTT. Translated, it gives CASSAVVDSGKAFF.

V gene TRBV12-3 or TRBV12-4 combines with J gene TRBJ1-5; D possibly corresponds to TRBD1 (5 bases). V lost 0 bases, J lost 2 bases, and 8 bases lay in between. CDR3 size: 15 residues. For the CDR3, the DNA is TGTGCCAGCAGTTTAGCTCTAGGGGGCAATCAGCCCCAGCATTTT. The encoded protein is CASSLALGGNQPQHF.

This clonotype was found a few times. The genes are TRBV12-3 or TRBV12-4 and TRBJ1-4; possibly TRBD1 for D (6 bases). Trimming took 5 bases from V and 6 from J, leaving 10 bases between them. The CDR3 sequence is 13 residues long. The CDR3 coding sequence is TGTGCCAGCAGTGGGGGGCCCGATGAAAAACTGTTTTTT. Encoded protein: CASSGGPDEKLFF.

This clonotype showed up many times. The chain joins TRBV5-6 to TRBJ2-3; D is unresolved. V was trimmed by 2 bases and J by 4 bases, leaving 11 bases between them. From germline, CDR1 is SGHDT and CDR2 YYEEEE. CDR3 size: 14 residues. CDR3 loop: CASSFRFSSDTQYF. CDR3 DNA sequence: TGTGCCAGCAGCTTCCGATTCTCCTCAGATACGCAGTATTTT.

The chain uses TRBV5-5 and TRBJ1-6, with TRBD1 matching over 7 bases. V shed 6 bases, J shed 9 bases, and the junction held 15 bases outside the gene matches. The V gene's germline CDR1 is SGHKS and CDR2 YYEKEE (reference sequence). CDR3 length equals 16 residues. CDR3 region: CASTPSGSPGGSPLHF. In nucleotides, the CDR3 is TGTGCCAGCACCCCGTCGGGGTCACCAGGGGGTTCACCCCTCCACTTT.

This clonotype was observed a handful of times. The chain employs TRBV6-2 or TRBV6-3 and TRBJ1-5, with a tentative D call TRBD1 (6 bases). With 7 bases removed from V and 7 bases from J, the gap between germline ends came to 17 bases. Germline V gene lookup returns CDR1 MNHEY and CDR2 SVGEGT. This CDR3 is 14 amino acids long. The CDR3 here is CASTVGGGGQPQHF. The CDR3 DNA reads TGTGCCAGCACCGTGGGGGGGGGCGGGCAGCCCCAGCATTTT.

The chain combines TRBV30 with TRBJ1-1; 8 nucleotides line up with TRBD1. CDR1 and CDR2 from the germline V gene are GTSNPN and SVGIG (reference sequence). The CDR3 is 13 amino acids. The V gene end was trimmed by 2 bases and the J gene end by 2 bases; junction bases not matched to a gene: 1. The CDR3 loop reads CAWSTGGNTEAFF. CDR3 nucleotides: TGTGCCTGGAGTACAGGGGGAAACACTGAAGCTTTCTTT. Variable domain in full (rest from reference TRBV30 and TRBJ1-1): SQTIHQWPATLVQPVGSPLSLECTVEGTSNPNLYWYRQAAGRGLQLLFYSVGIGQISSEVPQNLSASRPQDRQFILSSKKLLLSDSGFYLCAWSTGGNTEAFFGQGTRLTVV.

At least ten counts were recorded for this clonotype. The CDR3 nucleotides are TGTGCCAGCAGCGTTTCACAAATCACCGGGGAGCTGTTTTTT. Its protein is CASSVSQITGELFF. This chain uses TRBV9 with TRBJ2-2, with D hard to call. V gave up 2 bases and J gave up 4 bases, with 9 bases separating them. CDR3 length equals 14 residues. Germline loops: CDR1 SGDLS, CDR2 YYNGEE.

This clonotype was recorded at least ten times. The chain joins TRBV20-1 to TRBJ1-3; possibly TRBD1 for D (6 bases). CDR3 length: 13 amino acids. Trimming left V 7 bases short and J 4 bases short, with 14 bases between. Germline CDR1 reads DFQATT; CDR2 reads SNEGSKA (reference sequence). The CDR3 sequence is CSGPPGGGNTIYF. Written as DNA, the CDR3 is TGCAGTGGCCCCCCGGGGGGCGGAAACACCATATATTTT.

This clonotype was seen ten or more times. V gene TRBV29-1 combines with J gene TRBJ1-1; perhaps TRBD1 as D (6 bases). The CDR3 sequence is 14 residues long. The germline V gene encodes CDR1 SQVTM and CDR2 ANQGSEA. V gave up 6 bases and J gave up 5 bases, with 19 bases separating them. The DNA of the CDR3 is TGCAGCGTCGACAGGACATACCCGGGAACTGAAGCTTTCTTT. This encodes CSVDRTYPGTEAFF.

This clonotype was recorded at least ten times. The chain employs TRBV29-1 and TRBJ2-1; tentative D call: TRBD1 (6 bases). Germline CDR1 reads SQVTM; CDR2 reads ANQGSEA. The CDR3 runs 13 residues. The V end was cut by 6 bases, the J end by 10 bases, with 19 bases between. CDR3 in DNA: TGCAGCGTGAGGCCGTGGGGGCAGAGGGAGCAGTTCTTC. This translates into CSVRPWGQREQFF.

This clonotype appeared many times. This sequence joins TRBV18 and TRBJ1-3; D is unresolved. Germline CDR1 is KGHSH and CDR2 is LQKENI. The CDR3 loop spans 13 amino acids. Trimming took 2 bases from V and 4 from J, leaving 6 bases between them. CDR3 sequence: CASSPGYGNTIYF. DNA of the CDR3: TGTGCCAGCTCACCAGGATACGGAAACACCATATATTTT.

This clonotype occurred a few times. This chain links TRBV6-2 or TRBV6-3 with TRBJ1-5, with D perhaps matching TRBD1 (5 bases). The CDR3 is 16 amino acids. Trimming took 5 bases from V and 0 from J, leaving 14 bases between them. Germline V gives CDR1 MNHEY, CDR2 SVGEGT. The CDR3, as DNA: TGTGCCAGCAGTACGAATCAGGGCTATAGCAATCAGCCCCAGCATTTT. Translating gives CASSTNQGYSNQPQHF.

This chain links TRBV29-1 with TRBJ1-2; D gene uncertain. The V gene's germline CDR1 is SQVTM and CDR2 ANQGSEA. V shed 7 bases and J shed 4 bases, with 16 bases lying between them. CDR3 length: 13 amino acids. CDR3 nucleotide sequence: TGCAGCGCAGTGAACATAAGGAGCTATGGCTACACCTTC. This sequence encodes CSAVNIRSYGYTF.

This clonotype was recorded at least ten times. The V gene is TRBV5-5, the J gene TRBJ2-1, with TRBD2 matching over 8 bases. Unmatched junction bases numbered 11, after V lost 2 bases and J lost 7 bases. The CDR3 spans 16 residues. Germline V lookup: CDR1 SGHKS, CDR2 YYEKEE (reference sequence). The CDR3 sequence is CASSFSFSGGWNEQFF. CDR3 DNA: TGTGCCAGCAGCTTTTCCTTCAGCGGGGGATGGAATGAGCAGTTCTTC.

This clonotype occurred many times. The chain carries TRBV5-1 and TRBJ1-2; 8 bases match TRBD1. The ends lost 3 bases at V and 1 base at J; junction bases unmatched: 5. Per the germline V gene, CDR1 is SGHRS and CDR2 is YFSETQ. This CDR3 has 15 residues. The CDR3 region has the DNA TGCGCCAGCAGCTCTACGACAGGGGTTAACTATGGCTACACCTTC. It is translated as CASSSTTGVNYGYTF.

This clonotype occurred a few times. The chain recombines TRBV6-1 with TRBJ2-3; 8 bases are shared with TRBD1. After removal of 6 bases from V and 7 bases from J, the junction contained 6 bases not matched to a gene. This CDR3 contains 13 residues. From germline, CDR1 is MNHNS and CDR2 SASEGT. CDR3 nucleotides: TGTGCCAGCAGGAGACAGGGGTGGAATACGCAGTATTTT. This encodes CASRRQGWNTQYF.

Ten or more counts support this clonotype. A much more abundant neighbour one base away suggests this may be a read error. V and J are TRBV4-3 and TRBJ2-1, with TRBD2 matching over 11 bases. J lost 7 bases, V lost 2 bases, and 4 bases had no gene match. The CDR3 totals 15 residues. In germline, CDR1 is LGHNA, CDR2 YSLEER. Here the CDR3 reads CASSQLSGGVNEQFF. CDR3 coding DNA: TGCGCCAGCAGCCAACTTAGCGGGGGGGTAAATGAGCAGTTCTTC.